Presented here are 23 T cell receptor beta chains from one specimen sequenced in a study of tumor-infiltrating lymphocytes in localized non-small cell lung cancer. Measured with immunoSEQ multiplex PCR; TCRdb has only the in-frame clones, and not every one. The table records approximately 7,400 clones, roughly 70% of them present only once. Sequences were obtained from uninvolved lung tissue not adjacent to the tumor. These receptors came from a human donor with non-small cell lung cancer.

This clone was seen just once. The chain has TRBV11-3 and TRBJ1-1; D gene uncertain. The V gene's germline CDR1 is SGHNT and CDR2 YENEEA. V lost 0 bases to trimming and J lost 10 bases, with 6 bases between them. The CDR3 runs to 11 residues. This CDR3 reads CASSLDLLAFF. For the CDR3, the DNA is TGTGCCAGCAGCTTAGATCTTTTAGCTTTCTTT.

This clone is medium-sized by share. The chain combines TRBV7-8 with TRBJ1-1, with 7 bases aligning to TRBD1. CDR1 and CDR2 from the germline V gene are SGHVS and FQNEAQ. V shed 5 bases, J shed 3 bases, and the junction held 6 bases outside the gene matches. The CDR3 spans 14 residues. In nucleotides, the CDR3 is TGTGCCAGCAGCCGAGGGACAGTGTACACTGAAGCTTTCTTT. Its translation is CASSRGTVYTEAFF.

The chain couples TRBV18 to TRBJ1-2; D not resolved. This CDR3 spans 13 amino acids. Germline V gene sequence: CDR1 KGHSH, CDR2 LQKENI. Trimming removed 5 bases at V and 2 bases at J, with 9 bases between. CDR3 sequence: CASSDGRNYGYTF. DNA of the CDR3: TGTGCCAGCTCAGATGGACGGAACTATGGCTACACCTTC.

The J gene is TRBJ1-5, the V gene TRBV7-2, with a weak D call TRBD1 (6 bases). The CDR3 has 15 amino acids. The germline V gene has CDR1 SGHTA and CDR2 FQGNSA. Trimming took 5 bases from V and 2 from J, leaving 13 bases between them. CDR3 sequence (DNA): TGTGCCAGCAGCCGTGCGGGGGCTGGCAATCAGCCCCAGCATTTT. Protein product: CASSRAGAGNQPQHF. Combining the CDR3 with reference TRBV7-2 and TRBJ1-5 gives the whole variable domain GAGVSQSPSNKVTEKGKDVELRCDPISGHTALYWYRQSLGQGLEFLIYFQGNSAPDKSGLPSDRFSAERTGGSVSTLTIQRTQQEDSAVYLCASSRAGAGNQPQHFGDGTRLSIL.

The chain is built from TRBV7-8 and TRBJ2-7; 8 bases map to TRBD1. Germline CDR1 is SGHVS and CDR2 is FQNEAQ. V was clipped by 5 bases and J by 3 bases; unmatched bases: 12. The CDR3 is made up of 16 amino acids. The CDR3 DNA sequence: TGTGCCAGCAGCCTACTTGGGCAGGGGGCAGGCTACGAGCAGTACTTC. It is translated as CASSLLGQGAGYEQYF. Using reference TRBV7-8 and TRBJ2-7 for the parts outside the CDR3, the full variable domain is GAGVSQSPRYKVAKRGQDVALRCDPISGHVSLFWYQQALGQGPEFLTYFQNEAQLDKSGLPSDRFFAERPEGSVSTLKIQRTQQEDSAVYLCASSLLGQGAGYEQYFGPGTRLTVT.

The chain combines TRBV19 with TRBJ2-5; 10 positions agree with TRBD1. CDR1 is LNHDA and CDR2 is SQIVND in the germline V gene (reference sequence). This CDR3 comprises 16 residues. V was clipped by 10 bases and J by 4 bases; unmatched bases: 15. This CDR3 reads CATTRDRGARGETQYF. CDR3 nucleotides: TGTGCCACCACAAGGGACAGGGGCGCGCGTGGAGAGACCCAGTACTTC.

This clone has only a few counts. This chain connects TRBV7-8 to TRBJ2-7; 8 bases are shared with TRBD1. The germline gives CDR1 SGHVS, CDR2 FQNEAQ. The CDR3 covers 15 residues. V shed 0 bases, J shed 3 bases, and the junction held 4 bases outside the gene matches. CDR3 sequence (DNA): TGTGCCAGCAGCTTAGCACAGGGGGTACTCTACGAGCAGTACTTC. This codes for CASSLAQGVLYEQYF.

The genes are TRBV30 and TRBJ2-5; the match to TRBD1 covers 7 bases. Per germline, CDR1 GTSNPN and CDR2 SVGIG (reference sequence). This CDR3 has 13 amino acids. V lost 2 bases and J lost 4; bases outside the gene matches: 4. The DNA of the CDR3 is TGTGCCTGGAGTACCACAGGGGCAGAGACCCAGTACTTC. Protein product: CAWSTTGAETQYF.

The CDR3 loop is CAWSVKGAAETQYF. CDR3 coding DNA: TGTGCCTGGAGTGTAAAAGGAGCAGCAGAGACCCAGTACTTC. The rearrangement uses TRBV30 and TRBJ2-5; D gene unclear. The germline gives CDR1 GTSNPN, CDR2 SVGIG (reference sequence). The CDR3 length is 14 residues. Trimming left V 0 bases short and J 4 bases short, with 12 bases between.

CDR3 sequence reads: CASSVGTGDYGYTF. The CDR3 DNA follows: TGTGCCAGCAGCGTAGGGACAGGGGACTATGGCTACACCTTC. The genes are TRBV9 and TRBJ1-2; 9 bases map to TRBD1. Germline CDR1 is SGDLS and CDR2 is YYNGEE. This CDR3 has 14 amino acids. V lost 0 bases to trimming and J lost 3 bases; unmatched junction nucleotides: 0. Variable domain in full (rest from reference TRBV9 and TRBJ1-2): DSGVTQTPKHLITATGQRVTLRCSPRSGDLSVYWYQQSLDQGLQFLIQYYNGEERAKGNILERFSAQQFPDLHSELNLSSLELGDSALYFCASSVGTGDYGYTFGSGTRLTVV.

This clone occurred once. This chain links TRBV7-2 with TRBJ1-5, with D perhaps matching TRBD1 (6 bases). The CDR3 extends over 17 amino acids. V dropped 1 base and J dropped 2 bases, with 15 bases sitting between them. Germline-derived CDR1 and CDR2 are SGHTA and FQGNSA. CDR3 bases: TGTGCCAGCAGCTTAGATCGGGCAGGGGTACGCAATCAGCCCCAGCATTTT. This gives the protein CASSLDRAGVRNQPQHF. Full variable domain (missing parts from reference TRBV7-2 and TRBJ1-5): GAGVSQSPSNKVTEKGKDVELRCDPISGHTALYWYRQSLGQGLEFLIYFQGNSAPDKSGLPSDRFSAERTGGSVSTLTIQRTQQEDSAVYLCASSLDRAGVRNQPQHFGDGTRLSIL.

The chain recombines TRBV7-6 with TRBJ2-5; D unresolved. V lost 4 bases to trimming and J lost 1 base, with 4 bases between them. The CDR3 has 12 residues. Germline CDR1 is SGHVS and CDR2 is FNYEAQ. CDR3 coding DNA: TGTGCCAGCAGCTCACCCCAAGAGACCCAGTACTTC. Translated, it gives CASSSPQETQYF. Complete variable domain (other parts from reference TRBV7-6 and TRBJ2-5): GAGVSQSPRYKVTKRGQDVALRCDPISGHVSLYWYRQALGQGPEFLTYFNYEAQQDKSGLPNDRFSAERPEGSISTLTIQRTEQRDSAMYRCASSSPQETQYFGPGTRLLVL.

The CDR3 sequence is CASREENNSPLHF. The CDR3 DNA is TGTGCCAGCAGGGAGGAGAACAATTCACCCCTCCACTTT. The chain employs TRBV2 and TRBJ1-6; no reliable D call. With 6 bases removed from V and 7 bases from J, the gap between germline ends came to 10 bases. Germline CDR1 is SNHLY and CDR2 is FYNNEI. This CDR3 spans 13 amino acids.

This clone was seen more than once but under ten times. The genes are TRBV7-8 and TRBJ1-2; the D is unclear. Trimming shortened V by 4 bases and J by 4 bases, and 10 bases separated the two germline ends. Germline V gene sequence: CDR1 SGHVS, CDR2 FQNEAQ. The CDR3 runs to 13 residues. This CDR3 reads CASSSADGYGYTF. In DNA form, the CDR3 reads TGTGCCAGCAGCTCGGCGGACGGCTATGGCTACACCTTC.

This clone was detected a few times. The chain links TRBV19 to TRBJ2-3, with 7 nucleotides matching TRBD2. The V and J ends lost 6 bases and 3 bases, in that order; junction bases with no gene match: 6. Germline V gene sequence: CDR1 LNHDA, CDR2 SQIVND (reference sequence). There are 14 residues in the CDR3. The DNA of the CDR3 is TGTGCCAGTAGGGGGGGGAGGGTGACAGATACGCAGTATTTT. Translated: CASRGGRVTDTQYF.

The rearrangement joins TRBV9 to TRBJ1-2; TRBD1 is a possible D gene (5 bases). V gave up 0 bases and J gave up 6 bases, with 15 bases separating them. Per germline, CDR1 SGDLS and CDR2 YYNGEE. The CDR3 contains 15 residues. CDR3 coding DNA: TGTGCCAGCAGCGTAGTTGGCAGGGCAGGCGATGGCTACACCTTC. Residues: CASSVVGRAGDGYTF.

In this sample, this clone turned up a few times. The rearrangement links TRBV10-2 to TRBJ1-5; no firm D call. The CDR3 is 14 residues long. The ends were cut back, 4 bases at V and 1 base at J, with 8 bases in the middle. Germline V gives CDR1 WSHSY, CDR2 SAAADI. The CDR3 reads CASSVLSSNQPQHF. As DNA, the CDR3 is TGCGCCAGCAGTGTCCTCTCGAGCAATCAGCCCCAGCATTTT.

This clone came up once. The V and J genes are TRBV11-3 and TRBJ2-5; no clear D gene. The J call could be wrong; TRBJ2-7 is a better fit for the DNA end. This CDR3 contains 14 residues. The V gene's germline CDR1 is SGHNT and CDR2 YENEEA. CDR3 sequence (DNA): TGTGCCAGCAGCTCCAGGCAAGCGTCATACGAGCAGTACTTC. It encodes CASSSRQASYEQYF.

V gene TRBV29-1 combines with J gene TRBJ2-7; tentative D call: TRBD2 (7 bases). The V gene lost 3 bases and the J gene lost 6 bases, with 18 bases spanning the gap. Germline V gene lookup returns CDR1 SQVTM and CDR2 ANQGSEA. The CDR3 extends over 14 amino acids. CDR3 DNA sequence: TGCAGCGTTGAGGCGGGGGCCGATTACTTCGAGCAGTACTTC. Residues: CSVEAGADYFEQYF.

The chain employs TRBV2 and TRBJ1-1; tentatively, D is TRBD1 (6 bases). The V end lost 6 bases, the J end lost 9 bases, and 8 bases lay between the germline ends. The CDR3 is made up of 10 amino acids. Per the germline V gene, CDR1 is SNHLY and CDR2 is FYNNEI. The CDR3 sequence: CASRQGKAFF. The CDR3 DNA reads as TGTGCCAGCAGGCAGGGGAAAGCTTTCTTT.

This clone came up once. The genes are TRBV12-1 and TRBJ2-6. TRBV12-1 is a recognized pseudogene. The CDR3 length is 14 residues. The CDR3 nucleotides read TGTGCCAGCAGCCTTCAAAGTCGGGCCAACGTCCTGACTTTC. Amino acid sequence: CASSLQSRANVLTF.

V gene TRBV19 combines with J gene TRBJ1-5; 10 bases agree with TRBD1. Germline loops: CDR1 LNHDA, CDR2 SQIVND (reference sequence). This CDR3 is 15 amino acids long. The V and J ends lost 5 bases and 6 bases, in that order; junction bases with no gene match: 7. This CDR3 is CASSLTGGWGQPQHF. The CDR3, as DNA: TGTGCCAGTAGTCTGACAGGGGGCTGGGGTCAGCCCCAGCATTTT. The full variable domain, its missing parts supplied by reference TRBV19 and TRBJ1-5, is DGGITQSPKYLFRKEGQNVTLSCEQNLNHDAMYWYRQDPGQGLRLIYYSQIVNDFQKGDIAEGYSVSREKKESFPLTVTSAQKNPTAFYLCASSLTGGWGQPQHFGDGTRLSIL.

The V gene is TRBV27, the J gene TRBJ2-6, with D tentatively TRBD1 (6 bases). Germline V gene data show CDR1 as MNHEY and CDR2 as SMNVEV (reference sequence). V was shortened by 7 bases and J by 0 bases, with 16 bases between the two germline ends. This CDR3 is 17 amino acids long. CDR3 sequence: CASKLRDTYSGANVLTF. Written as DNA, the CDR3 is TGTGCCAGCAAACTCCGGGACACCTACTCTGGGGCCAACGTCCTGACTTTC.